These 31 T cell receptor beta chains were all obtained from the same sample, sequenced in a study of cytomegalovirus exposure and HLA in healthy donors. The PCR made use of 60 Vbeta and 13 Jbeta primers. This table comes from immunoSEQ multiplex PCR, and its TCRdb copy is limited to in-frame clones, with some not included. Of around 220,000 clones listed, under 80% were seen once; the top ten hold about 1.9%. Sequenced input: PBMCs. These receptors all come from a woman aged 25 to 45 in good health and CMV-seronegative.

The rearrangement joins TRBV30 to TRBJ1-5, with 9 nucleotides matching TRBD1. This CDR3 has 15 residues. The germline V gene encodes CDR1 GTSNPN and CDR2 SVGIG (reference sequence). Trimming cost V 5 bases and J 6 bases; bases outside gene matches: 11. CDR3 sequence: CAWRLTGGEGQPQHF. The CDR3 DNA reads TGTGCCTGGCGGCTTACAGGGGGCGAGGGTCAGCCCCAGCATTTT.

This clone was counted between two and nine times. This rearrangement joins TRBV2 to TRBJ1-1; D uncertain. Germline loops: CDR1 SNHLY, CDR2 FYNNEI. The CDR3 totals 16 residues. V lost 8 bases and J 0 bases, leaving 19 bases between the germline ends. This chain's CDR3 is CASRVQRRSMNTEAFF. The CDR3, as DNA: TGTGCCAGCCGGGTCCAAAGGAGGTCTATGAACACTGAAGCTTTCTTT.

Of note for this clone: Additional DNA sequences in this sample encode the identical CDR3. The J gene is TRBJ1-5, the V gene TRBV11-2; possible D gene TRBD1, 5 bases. Germline lookup yields CDR1 SGHAT and CDR2 FQNNGV. The V gene lost 5 bases and the J gene lost 10 bases, with 15 bases spanning the gap. The CDR3 loop spans 13 amino acids. In DNA, the CDR3 is TGTGCCAGCAGCCCCGAGCCGACAGTCCCCCAGCATTTT. Its translation: CASSPEPTVPQHF.

The chain recombines TRBV7-8 with TRBJ2-2; the D gene is possibly TRBD2 (5 bases). This CDR3 has 16 residues. V gave up 4 bases and J gave up 2 bases, with 14 bases separating them. Germline lookup yields CDR1 SGHVS and CDR2 FQNEAQ. Here the CDR3 reads CASSSFQTINTGELFF. CDR3 DNA sequence: TGTGCCAGCAGCTCCTTCCAGACTATCAACACCGGGGAGCTGTTTTTT.

This clone was counted a few times. The missing conserved phenylalanine or tryptophan at the end of this CDR3 makes a read error likely. This chain links TRBV30 with TRBJ2-2; no clear D gene. In germline, CDR1 is GTSNPN, CDR2 SVGIG (reference sequence). The CDR3 contains 15 residues. As DNA, the CDR3 is TGTGCCTCGAGTGTTGTCCTAGGGAACACCGGGGAGCTGTTTTTG. The encoded protein is CASSVVLGNTGELFL.

The gene calls are TRBV5-1 and TRBJ1-1, with TRBD1 identical over 7 bases. Trimming took 4 bases from V and 1 from J; bases not matched to a gene: 4. The CDR3 covers 14 residues. Per germline, CDR1 SGHRS and CDR2 YFSETQ. The CDR3 reads CASSPGTANTEAFF. In nucleotides, the CDR3 is TGCGCCAGCAGCCCCGGGACAGCGAACACTGAAGCTTTCTTT.

This chain links TRBV5-5 with TRBJ2-1; D perhaps matches TRBD2 (6 bases). The V and J ends lost 7 bases and 0 bases respectively, with 14 bases between them. The CDR3 has 15 residues. Germline lookup yields CDR1 SGHKS and CDR2 YYEKEE (reference sequence). CDR3 bases: TGTGCCAGCCATTCCGGAGGGCGCTCCTACAATGAGCAGTTCTTC. Amino acid sequence: CASHSGGRSYNEQFF.

The rearrangement joins TRBV6-6 to TRBJ1-2, with 8 bases aligning to TRBD1. Germline assignment: CDR1 MNHNY and CDR2 SVGAGI (reference sequence). Losses at the gene ends were 3 bases for V and 8 bases for J; bases not matched to a gene: 11. This CDR3 comprises 15 residues. The CDR3 here is CASSYLDRVGWGYTF. The CDR3 region has the DNA TGTGCCAGCAGTTATTTGGACAGGGTCGGGTGGGGCTACACCTTC.

CDR3 nucleotide sequence: TGTGCCAGTAGTCGAAGGGAGGGGGTAGGCACTGAAGCTTTCTTT. It codes for CASSRREGVGTEAFF. This chain uses TRBV19 with TRBJ1-1, with D possibly TRBD1 on 6 matching bases. The CDR3 is made up of 15 amino acids. The ends were cut back, 5 bases at V and 4 bases at J, with 17 bases in the middle. CDR1 and CDR2 (germline): LNHDA, SQIVND (reference sequence).

The chain joins TRBV11-3 to TRBJ2-1; 16 bases match TRBD2. V lost 3 bases to trimming and J lost 2 bases; unmatched junction nucleotides: 4. CDR1 is SGHNT and CDR2 is YENEEA in the germline V gene. This CDR3 comprises 18 residues. CDR3 amino acids: CASSFSGTSGGAYNEQFF. CDR3 nucleotides: TGTGCCAGCAGCTTCTCAGGGACTAGCGGGGGGGCCTACAATGAGCAGTTCTTC.

The V and J genes are TRBV11-2 and TRBJ2-7, with D tentatively TRBD2 (6 bases). V dropped 1 base and J dropped 6 bases, with 16 bases sitting between them. This CDR3 has 15 residues. Germline values: CDR1 SGHAT, CDR2 FQNNGV. The CDR3 nucleotides read TGTGCCAGCAGCTTAGGCGGGGCCCGCTCGAGCGAGCAGTACTTC. As protein: CASSLGGARSSEQYF. Using reference TRBV11-2 and TRBJ2-7 for the parts outside the CDR3, the full variable domain is EAGVAQSPRYKIIEKRQSVAFWCNPISGHATLYWYQQILGQGPKLLIQFQNNGVVDDSQLPKDRFSAERLKGVDSTLKIQPAKLEDSAVYLCASSLGGARSSEQYFGPGTRLTVT.

This chain uses TRBV6-6 with TRBJ1-5; 8 nucleotides align to TRBD1. J was trimmed by 6 bases and V by 6 bases; bases with no gene match: 13. The CDR3 is made up of 16 amino acids. The germline V gene has CDR1 MNHNY and CDR2 SVGAGI (reference sequence). The CDR3 loop reads CASSPDVRGRSQPQHF. The CDR3 DNA sequence: TGTGCCAGCAGCCCCGACGTCAGGGGGCGAAGTCAGCCCCAGCATTTT.

This rearrangement joins TRBV30 to TRBJ2-2, with a tentative D call TRBD2 (6 bases). Germline CDR1 GTSNPN, CDR2 SVGIG (reference sequence). With 2 bases removed from V and 5 bases from J, the gap between germline ends came to 12 bases. The CDR3 is 14 residues long. CDR3 amino acids: CAWSPGSGTGELFF. CDR3 DNA: TGTGCCTGGAGTCCCGGGAGTGGTACCGGGGAGCTGTTTTTT.

The chain employs TRBV7-9 and TRBJ1-2, with D possibly TRBD1 on 5 matching bases. Trimming removed 4 bases at V and 4 bases at J, with 16 bases between. The CDR3 is 15 residues long. Germline V gene sequence: CDR1 SEHNR, CDR2 FQNEAQ (reference sequence). The CDR3 DNA sequence: TGTGCCAGCAGCTCCCTCGGGGGGGGTGGCTATGGCTACACCTTC. Amino acids: CASSSLGGGGYGYTF.

The J gene is TRBJ2-1, the V gene TRBV2; TRBD2 aligns across 10 bases. The V segment lost 6 bases and the J segment 8 bases; nucleotides outside the gene matches: 7. CDR1 and CDR2 (germline): SNHLY, FYNNEI. This CDR3 contains 14 residues. Here the CDR3 DNA reads TGTGCCAGCAGGGAGGGAGCGGGAGGGTATGAGCAGTTCTTC. This gives the protein CASREGAGGYEQFF.

The sample holds one count of this clone. This chain joins TRBV5-5 and TRBJ1-1, with TRBD1 identical over 8 bases. The CDR3 is 14 residues long. With V trimmed by 3 bases and J by 8 bases, 9 bases remained unmatched. CDR1 is SGHKS and CDR2 is YYEKEE in the germline V gene (reference sequence). The CDR3 bases are TGTGCCAGCAGCTCAATACTGCGGGACAGGGAAGCTTTCTTT. It codes for CASSSILRDREAFF. Drawing the rest from reference TRBV5-5 and TRBJ1-1, the complete variable domain is DAGVTQSPTHLIKTRGQQVTLRCSPISGHKSVSWYQQVLGQGPQFIFQYYEKEERGRGNFPDRFSARQFPNYSSELNVNALLLGDSALYLCASSSILRDREAFFGQGTRLTVV.

This rearrangement joins TRBV6-6 to TRBJ1-1, with D unresolved. The V gene's germline CDR1 is MNHNY and CDR2 SVGAGI (reference sequence). The CDR3 runs to 13 residues. V lost 6 bases and J 1 base, leaving 9 bases between the germline ends. The CDR3 nucleotides read TGTGCCAGCAGGATCCATAGGAACACTGAAGCTTTCTTT. It codes for CASRIHRNTEAFF.

V usage is TRBV5-5 and J usage is TRBJ1-5; a weak D match, TRBD1 (5 bases). Looked up from germline, CDR1 is SGHKS and CDR2 is YYEKEE (reference sequence). CDR3 length: 15 residues. The V gene lost 0 bases and the J gene lost 1 base, with 8 bases spanning the gap. As DNA, the CDR3 is TGTGCCAGCAGCTTGGGAGACAGCAGCAATCAGCCCCAGCATTTT. Protein sequence: CASSLGDSSNQPQHF.

This sequence joins TRBV2 and TRBJ1-4; D unresolved. V was clipped by 6 bases and J by 8 bases, with 13 bases between them. CDR3 size: 13 residues. Germline loops: CDR1 SNHLY, CDR2 FYNNEI. The CDR3 region has the DNA TGTGCCAGCAGGGGAGCGGGTGACGAAAAACTGTTTTTT. Residues: CASRGAGDEKLFF.

CDR3: CASSYSREQFF. The CDR3 coding sequence is TGTGCCAGCAGTTACTCCCGTGAGCAGTTCTTC. This sequence joins TRBV6-6 and TRBJ2-1; the D is unclear. Germline CDR1 is MNHNY and CDR2 is SVGAGI (reference sequence). This CDR3 has 11 amino acids. V was shortened by 0 bases and J by 9 bases, with 3 bases between the two germline ends.

The chain recombines TRBV5-4 with TRBJ2-5; 7 bases agree with TRBD1. From germline, CDR1 is SGHNT and CDR2 YYREEE (reference sequence). The ends lost 5 bases at V and 3 bases at J; junction bases unmatched: 4. This CDR3 has 13 amino acids. The CDR3 protein is CASRSGTEETQYF. CDR3 nucleotides: TGTGCCAGCAGGTCCGGGACAGAAGAGACCCAGTACTTC.

This clone was picked up a small number of times. The rearrangement joins TRBV10-2 to TRBJ2-5; 10 bases line up with TRBD2. V shed 4 bases and J 2 bases; nucleotides not matched to a gene: 4. The CDR3 sequence is 15 residues long. Germline lookup yields CDR1 WSHSY and CDR2 SAAADI. CDR3 in amino acids: CASSAPGLAQETQYF. The CDR3 bases are TGCGCCAGCAGTGCACCGGGACTAGCGCAAGAGACCCAGTACTTC.

This chain connects TRBV27 to TRBJ2-7, with a weak D call TRBD2 (5 bases). CDR1 and CDR2 from the germline V gene are MNHEY and SMNVEV (reference sequence). The CDR3 sequence is 14 residues long. V shed 7 bases and J shed 1 base, with 14 bases lying between them. CDR3: CASKAETGSYEQYF. The CDR3 DNA reads TGTGCCAGCAAGGCAGAAACGGGGTCCTACGAGCAGTACTTC.

The chain combines TRBV5-8 with TRBJ2-1, with 10 bases that match TRBD2. V dropped 4 bases and J dropped 6; count of bases not matched to a gene: 4. Germline CDR1 and CDR2: SGHTS and YDEGEE. The CDR3 has 14 amino acids. The CDR3 nucleotides are TGTGCCAGCAGCGTGTGGACTAGCGGCAATGAGCAGTTCTTC. Protein: CASSVWTSGNEQFF. The whole variable domain, filled in from reference TRBV5-8 and TRBJ2-1, reads EAGVTQSPTHLIKTRGQQATLRCSPISGHTSVYWYQQALGLGLQFLLWYDEGEERNRGNFPPRFSGRQFPNYSSELNVNALELEDSALYLCASSVWTSGNEQFFGPGTRLTVL.

The V call is TRBV7-3, the J call TRBJ2-2; 8 nucleotides line up with TRBD2. J lost 6 bases, V lost 4 bases, and 13 bases had no gene match. The CDR3 is made up of 17 amino acids. The germline gives CDR1 SGHTA, CDR2 FQGTGA. CDR3 in amino acids: CASSSYYFEREPGELFF. Written as DNA, the CDR3 is TGTGCCAGCAGCTCCTACTATTTCGAGCGGGAGCCCGGGGAGCTGTTTTTT.

The V call is TRBV11-2, the J call TRBJ1-1, with 8 bases identical to TRBD1. The germline V gene encodes CDR1 SGHAT and CDR2 FQNNGV. This CDR3 comprises 13 residues. V shed 3 bases, J shed 4 bases, and the junction held 1 base outside the gene matches. CDR3 bases: TGTGCCAGCAGCTTTACAGGGGGCACTGAAGCTTTCTTT. Translated: CASSFTGGTEAFF.

Only a few counts were recorded for this clone. The chain combines TRBV7-8 with TRBJ1-6; 7 bases agree with TRBD1. This CDR3 spans 14 amino acids. Germline V CDR1 and CDR2: SGHVS, FQNEAQ. V lost 1 base, J lost 6 bases, and 0 bases stayed unmatched. The CDR3 here is CASSLEGANSPLHF. In DNA, the CDR3 is TGTGCCAGCAGCTTAGAGGGGGCTAATTCACCCCTCCACTTT.

Comment on this clone: Sequence at one end of the junction differs from germline and may be a read error. V gene TRBV7-9 combines with J gene TRBJ1-2; tentative D call: TRBD1 (6 bases). The CDR3 sequence is 14 residues long. CDR1 is SEHNR, CDR2 FQNEAQ, per germline (reference sequence). The CDR3 loop reads CSSSFWDTLYGYTF. The CDR3 DNA follows: TGTTCCAGCAGCTTCTGGGACACCTTATATGGCTACACCTTC.

The gene calls are TRBV30 and TRBJ1-2; the D is unclear. With 5 bases removed from V and 6 bases from J, the gap between germline ends came to 16 bases. There are 13 residues in the CDR3. Germline V lookup: CDR1 GTSNPN, CDR2 SVGIG (reference sequence). CDR3: CAWLGPAGDGYTF. CDR3 bases: TGTGCCTGGCTTGGACCCGCCGGGGATGGCTACACCTTC.

This chain joins TRBV6-1 and TRBJ1-1, with a tentative D call TRBD1 (6 bases). The CDR3 has 12 residues. The V end was cut by 3 bases, the J end by 8 bases, with 10 bases between. Germline V gene sequence: CDR1 MNHNS, CDR2 SASEGT. The CDR3 DNA follows: TGTGCCAGCAGTGAGCGAACAGGGGAAGCTTTCTTT. Translating it yields CASSERTGEAFF.

This clone has just one count. The chain is built from TRBV13 and TRBJ2-1; D is perhaps TRBD2 (6 bases). This CDR3 has 19 residues. Germline CDR1 is PRHDT and CDR2 is FYEKMQ (reference sequence). The germline V and J ends were trimmed by 3 bases and 1 base, with 22 bases remaining between them. CDR3 sequence (DNA): TGTGCCAGCAGCTTCAGGGAGCTCACGGGGGAGTCGTCCTACAATGAGCAGTTCTTC. Translation gives CASSFRELTGESSYNEQFF.